These T cell receptor beta chains were read from a single sample in a study of CD8 T cell repertoires and HIV-1 epitope variants. These TCRs are of unknown antigen specificity. Sequencing was performed with immunoSEQ multiplex PCR; in TCRdb, only in-frame clones are kept and a portion is missing. The table shows about 5,000 clones, with about 62% occurring only once. Sequences were obtained from cultured CD8+ T cells derived from PBMCs. Receptor source: a male donor with HIV. CDR3s include the opening cysteine and the closing phenylalanine or tryptophan. Fields, in order: V gene, J gene, D gene, clone size, CDR3 protein, CDR3 DNA. The D gene is left open where the match is weak. Size is stated for part of the rows, as once, few or many counts, or as a class when the clone is expanded.

>TRBV13|TRBJ1-2|TRBD1|-
CASSLAGGVYGYTF
TGTGCCAGCAGCTTAGCAGGGGGGGTCTATGGCTACACCTTC
>TRBV28|TRBJ2-7|-|-
CASSLFGGYEQYF
TGTGCCAGCAGTTTATTTGGTGGGTACGAGCAGTACTTC
>TRBV29-1|TRBJ2-3|TRBD1|-
CSVAKTGGRTDTQYF
TGCAGCGTCGCAAAGACAGGGGGCCGCACAGATACGCAGTATTTT
>TRBV4-2|TRBJ2-3|TRBD2|-
CASSQAASGGTDTQYF
TGTGCCAGCAGCCAAGCGGCTAGCGGGGGCACAGATACGCAGTATTTT
>TRBV11-2|TRBJ2-7|TRBD1|-
CASSSYRDRLYEQYF
TGTGCCAGCAGCTCCTACCGGGACAGGCTCTACGAGCAGTACTTC
>TRBV5-1|TRBJ2-2|TRBD1|-
CASSLAGGNTGELFF
TGCGCCAGCAGCTTGGCAGGGGGCAACACCGGGGAGCTGTTTTTT
>TRBV28|TRBJ2-1|-|-
CASSLLGSYNEQFF
TGTGCCAGCAGTTTACTGGGGTCCTACAATGAGCAGTTCTTC
>TRBV25-1|TRBJ1-2|-|-
CASSETGTYGYTF
TGTGCCAGCAGTGAAACAGGGACTTATGGCTACACCTTC
>TRBV9|TRBJ2-3|TRBD1|-
CASSAIQGPPFTDTQYF
TGTGCCAGCAGCGCCATACAGGGGCCTCCCTTCACAGATACGCAGTATTTT
>TRBV11-2|TRBJ1-1|-|-
CASSFNDGLNTEAFF
TGTGCCAGCAGCTTCAACGACGGGTTGAACACTGAAGCTTTCTTT
>TRBV9|TRBJ2-3|-|-
CASSVKDKISTDTQYF
TGTGCCAGCAGCGTAAAGGACAAGATTAGCACAGATACGCAGTATTTT
>TRBV19|TRBJ2-3|-|-
CASSMSRLDTQYF
TGTGCCAGTAGTATGTCTAGGCTTGATACGCAGTATTTT
>TRBV7-3|TRBJ1-1|-|-
CASSLLGPLNTEAFF
TGTGCCAGCAGCTTATTGGGACCGCTGAACACTGAAGCTTTCTTT
>TRBV4-3|TRBJ1-2|-|-
CASSQDRATNYGYTF
TGCGCCAGCAGCCAAGACAGGGCTACTAACTATGGCTACACCTTC
>TRBV10-2|TRBJ2-7|-|-
CASSEGDNPYEQYF
TGCGCCAGCAGTGAAGGGGACAATCCCTACGAGCAGTACTTC
>TRBV9|TRBJ2-5|TRBD2|-
CASSDPGRETQYF
TGTGCCAGCAGCGATCCCGGGAGGGAGACCCAGTACTTC
>TRBV28|TRBJ1-2|-|-
CASSPVWTYGYTF
TGTGCCAGCAGTCCCGTTTGGACGTATGGCTACACCTTC
>TRBV7-3|TRBJ1-2|-|-
CASSPGTDWSYTF
TGTGCCAGCAGCCCAGGGACGGACTGGAGCTACACCTTC
>TRBV5-4|TRBJ1-6|TRBD1|-
CASSLETGYNSPLHF
TGTGCCAGCAGCTTGGAGACAGGGTATAATTCACCCCTCCACTTT
>TRBV7-3|TRBJ2-7|-|few
CASSLDPGTYEQYF
TGTGCCAGCAGCTTAGATCCGGGAACCTACGAGCAGTACTTC
>TRBV5-5|TRBJ2-3|TRBD1|-
CASSLLPGQGAESTDTQYF
TGTGCCAGCAGTCTTCTTCCCGGTCAGGGGGCGGAAAGCACAGATACGCAGTATTTT
>TRBV11-2|TRBJ2-7|-|-
CASSLGVSYEQYF
TGTGCCAGCAGCTTGGGAGTTTCCTACGAGCAGTACTTC
>TRBV7-2|TRBJ1-1|-|-
CASTPTSGDWRTEAFF
TGTGCCAGCACACCTACGTCGGGGGATTGGCGCACTGAAGCTTTCTTT
>TRBV6-5|TRBJ1-3|-|-
CASSYSQGSSGNTIYF
TGTGCCAGCAGTTACTCCCAGGGAAGCTCTGGAAACACCATATATTTT
>TRBV27|TRBJ2-7|-|-
CASSSRVARYEQYF
TGTGCCAGCAGTTCCCGAGTAGCTCGCTACGAGCAGTACTTC
>TRBV19|TRBJ2-1|TRBD2|-
CASTHLTSGSRNEQFF
TGTGCCAGTACCCATCTCACTAGCGGGAGTCGGAATGAGCAGTTCTTC
>TRBV6-1|TRBJ1-1|-|-
CASALQGNTEAFF
TGTGCCAGCGCCTTACAGGGTAACACTGAAGCTTTCTTT
>TRBV6-5|TRBJ2-1|-|-
CASSPRTSMGEQFF
TGTGCCAGCAGCCCACGCACTAGTATGGGTGAGCAGTTCTTC
>TRBV5-8|TRBJ2-2|TRBD1|-
CASSFTGENTGELFF
TGTGCCAGCAGCTTTACAGGGGAAAACACCGGGGAGCTGTTTTTT
>TRBV28|TRBJ2-7|-|once
CASTRLAGAPYEQYF
TGTGCCAGCACCCGGTTAGCAGGGGCACCCTACGAGCAGTACTTC
>TRBV28|TRBJ1-2|-|once
CASSFVGLSEGYTF
TGTGCCAGCAGTTTTGTGGGGCTCTCCGAAGGCTACACCTTC
>TRBV27|TRBJ2-3|TRBD2|-
CASSLRGVGADTQYF
TGTGCCAGCAGTTTACGGGGGGTCGGGGCAGATACGCAGTATTTT
>TRBV7-9|TRBJ2-2|-|medium-sized
CASSLQDGELFF
TGTGCCAGCAGCCTTCAGGACGGGGAGCTGTTTTTT
>TRBV5-4|TRBJ2-1|-|-
CASSLWEVEYGEQFF
TGTGCCAGCAGCTTATGGGAGGTTGAATACGGGGAGCAGTTCTTC
>TRBV4-1|TRBJ1-1|-|few
CASSQGGSTEAFF
TGCGCCAGCAGCCAAGGAGGGAGCACTGAAGCTTTCTTT
>TRBV21-1|TRBJ2-6|-|-
CASSKAERTGGSGANVLTF
TGTGCCAGCAGCAAAGCCGAAAGGACAGGGGGCAGTGGGGCCAACGTCCTGACTTTC
>TRBV7-9|TRBJ2-1|-|-
CASSLEGSSYNEQFF
TGTGCCAGCAGCTTAGAGGGGAGCTCCTACAATGAGCAGTTCTTC
>TRBV4-3|TRBJ2-7|TRBD1|once
CASSPRTGFEQYF
TGCGCCAGCAGCCCGCGGACAGGGTTCGAGCAGTACTTC
>TRBV6-6|TRBJ2-7|TRBD1|-
CASSYQGVNEQYF
TGTGCCAGCAGTTACCAGGGGGTGAACGAGCAGTACTTC
>TRBV27|TRBJ2-7|TRBD1|-
CASSSSDRDYEQYF
TGTGCCAGCAGTTCATCCGACAGGGACTACGAGCAGTACTTC
>TRBV18|TRBJ2-3|-|-
CASSPDTDTQYF
TGTGCCAGCTCACCCGACACAGATACGCAGTATTTT
>TRBV19|TRBJ1-1|-|-
CATNSPTGGKTEAFF
TGTGCCACCAACTCCCCGACCGGGGGTAAGACTGAAGCTTTCTTT
>TRBV5-4|TRBJ2-5|-|-
CASSLLVEETQYF
TGTGCCAGCAGCTTGTTGGTGGAAGAGACCCAGTACTTC
>TRBV29-1|TRBJ1-2|TRBD1|once
CSVARGENYGYTF
TGCAGCGTTGCCAGGGGGGAAAACTATGGCTACACCTTC
>TRBV6-6|TRBJ2-1|TRBD1|-
CASSYGGDRGHNEQFF
TGTGCCAGCAGTTACGGGGGGGACAGGGGCCACAATGAGCAGTTCTTC
>TRBV10-3|TRBJ2-7|-|few
CAISGVGNTYEQYF
TGTGCCATCAGTGGGGTCGGGAATACCTACGAGCAGTACTTC
>TRBV2|TRBJ2-5|-|-
CASRSRSQETQYF
TGTGCCAGCAGATCACGGAGCCAAGAGACCCAGTACTTC
>TRBV5-5|TRBJ2-3|-|-
CASRTGDTDTQYF
TGTGCCAGCAGAACCGGAGACACAGATACGCAGTATTTT